The T cell receptor (beta chain) under discussion was sequenced for a study of blood T cell repertoires in COVID-19. Source study methods: Estimated nucleated cell counts came from reference gene primer amplification. Produced via immunoSEQ multiplex PCR; TCRdb's table is partial and in-frame only. The D gene and trimming were derived from the DNA, and the V and J assignments and clone size from that table. The sample lists about 160,000 clones; about 82% were seen once. V shed 4 bases and J 8 bases; nucleotides not matched to a gene: 17. The germline V gene has CDR1 DFQATT and CDR2 SNEGSKA (reference sequence). This CDR3 is 17 amino acids long.

This chain joins TRBV20-1 and TRBJ2-1; 10 bases agree with TRBD2. The sequence derives from a man in his fifties or sixties with active or convalescent COVID-19. Sequencing used peripheral blood. As DNA, the CDR3 is TGCAGTGCTACTGAACCGGGGATAGCGGGAGGTGGAGATGAGCAGTTCTTC. It is translated as CSATEPGIAGGGDEQFF.